This paragraph reports one TCR beta chain. What it recognizes is unknown. Using a CD8+CD4-CCR7+CD45RA+ phenotype, naive CD8 T cells were sorted. The sample comes from a study of molecular identifiers for immune sequencing clone quantification. About the study: Within a replicate experiment, RNA obtained from either around 20,000 or 100,000 naive CD8 cells was divided into five aliquots, and four of those aliquots were then sequenced.

Study conclusions and caveats: Over 98% of effector molecules, yet under 1% of naive-cell molecules, were held by clones above 20 RNA copies.

V dropped 0 bases and J dropped 11 bases, with 19 bases sitting between them. Germline V CDR1 and CDR2: SEHNR, FQNEAQ (reference sequence). The CDR3 contains 15 residues. TCRdb analysed the PCR reads with MiXCR anew, one entry per CDR3 protein. In the table there are some 100,000 distinct CDR3 sequences, 15% to 20% of which are singletons. This sequence originates from a human donor in good health. Some libraries in this study had Jurkat cell RNA spiked in. This rearrangement joins TRBV7-9 to TRBJ1-1, with D hard to call. Sequencing was done on a sample of naive CD8+ T cells from blood, with Jurkat cell RNA spiked in. This sample's subset: FACS-sorted CD8+CD4-CCR7+CD45RA+ naive T cells. CDR3 coding DNA: TGTGCCAGCAGCTTAGCGCTTGTTGGACCTCCTGGGGCTTTCTTT. This translates into CASSLALVGPPGAFF.